This TCR beta chain was identified during a study of T cell repertoires in cytomegalovirus infection. Study-wide context: Based on public TCR beta signatures, there were indications of CMV infection and of a matching HLA type.

TCRdb reprocessed the reads with MiXCR, giving one entry per CDR3 protein. The sample consists of fewer than 350,000 distinct CDR3 sequences, roughly 17% of them appearing once. Per germline, CDR1 SGHTA and CDR2 FQGTGA. V was clipped by 5 bases and J by 4 bases; unmatched bases: 17. This CDR3 is 18 amino acids long. The sample comprised PBMCs. V usage is TRBV7-3 and J usage is TRBJ2-1; 7 bases fit TRBD2. This sequence was found in a human donor in good health (CMV status not recorded). Some clones in this sample may be carry-over from other donors' samples. The DNA of the CDR3 is TGTGCCAGCAGCCAGAGAGATGGGGGGGACCCCAATTACAATGAGCAGTTCTTC. Encoded protein: CASSQRDGGDPNYNEQFF.